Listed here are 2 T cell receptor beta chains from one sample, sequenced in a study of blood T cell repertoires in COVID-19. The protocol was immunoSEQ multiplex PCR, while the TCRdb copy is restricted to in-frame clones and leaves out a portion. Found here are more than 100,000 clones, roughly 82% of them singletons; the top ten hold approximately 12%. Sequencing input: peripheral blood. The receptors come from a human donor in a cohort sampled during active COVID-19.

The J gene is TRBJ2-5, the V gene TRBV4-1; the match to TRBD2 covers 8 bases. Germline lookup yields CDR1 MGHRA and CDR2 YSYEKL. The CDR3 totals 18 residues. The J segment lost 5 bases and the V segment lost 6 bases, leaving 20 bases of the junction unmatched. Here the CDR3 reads CASSHGDGTGGPVETQYF. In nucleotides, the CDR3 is TGCGCCAGCAGTCACGGGGACGGTACGGGGGGGCCGGTGGAGACCCAGTACTTC.

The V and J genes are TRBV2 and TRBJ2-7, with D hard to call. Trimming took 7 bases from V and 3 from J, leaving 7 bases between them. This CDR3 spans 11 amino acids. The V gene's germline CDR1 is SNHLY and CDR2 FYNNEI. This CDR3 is CASTIGYEQYF. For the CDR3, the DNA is TGTGCCAGCACCATCGGCTACGAGCAGTACTTC.